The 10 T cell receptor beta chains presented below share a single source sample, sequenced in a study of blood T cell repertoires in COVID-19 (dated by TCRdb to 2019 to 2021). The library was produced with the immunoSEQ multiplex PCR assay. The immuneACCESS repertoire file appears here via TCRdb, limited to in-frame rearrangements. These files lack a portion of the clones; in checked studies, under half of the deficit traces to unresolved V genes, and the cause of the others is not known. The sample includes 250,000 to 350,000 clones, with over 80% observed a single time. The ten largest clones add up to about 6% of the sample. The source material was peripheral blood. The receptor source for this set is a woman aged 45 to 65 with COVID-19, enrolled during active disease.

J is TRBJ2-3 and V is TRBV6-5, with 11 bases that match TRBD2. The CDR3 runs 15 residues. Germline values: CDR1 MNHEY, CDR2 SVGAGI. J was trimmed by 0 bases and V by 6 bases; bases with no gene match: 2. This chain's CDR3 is CASRLAGGSTDTQYF. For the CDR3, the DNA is TGTGCCAGCAGGCTAGCGGGAGGCAGCACAGATACGCAGTATTTT.

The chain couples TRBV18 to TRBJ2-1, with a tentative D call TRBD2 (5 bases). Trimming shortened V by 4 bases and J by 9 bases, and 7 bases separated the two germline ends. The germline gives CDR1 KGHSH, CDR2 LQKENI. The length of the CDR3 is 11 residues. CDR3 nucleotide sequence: TGTGCCAGCTCACGGGAGTTTGAGCAGTTCTTC. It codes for CASSREFEQFF.

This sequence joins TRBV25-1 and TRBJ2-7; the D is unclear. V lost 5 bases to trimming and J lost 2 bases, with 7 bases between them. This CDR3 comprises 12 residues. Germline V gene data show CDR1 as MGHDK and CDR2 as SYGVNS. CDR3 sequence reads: CASSHVPYEQYF. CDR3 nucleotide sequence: TGTGCCAGCAGTCATGTCCCCTACGAGCAGTACTTC.

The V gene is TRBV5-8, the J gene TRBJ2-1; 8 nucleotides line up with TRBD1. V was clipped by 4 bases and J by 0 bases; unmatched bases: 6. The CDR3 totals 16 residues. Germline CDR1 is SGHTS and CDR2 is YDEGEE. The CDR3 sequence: CASSTGQVSSYNEQFF. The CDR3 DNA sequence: TGTGCCAGCAGCACGGGACAGGTTAGCTCCTACAATGAGCAGTTCTTC. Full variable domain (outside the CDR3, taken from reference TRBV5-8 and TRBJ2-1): EAGVTQSPTHLIKTRGQQATLRCSPISGHTSVYWYQQALGLGLQFLLWYDEGEERNRGNFPPRFSGRQFPNYSSELNVNALELEDSALYLCASSTGQVSSYNEQFFGPGTRLTVL.

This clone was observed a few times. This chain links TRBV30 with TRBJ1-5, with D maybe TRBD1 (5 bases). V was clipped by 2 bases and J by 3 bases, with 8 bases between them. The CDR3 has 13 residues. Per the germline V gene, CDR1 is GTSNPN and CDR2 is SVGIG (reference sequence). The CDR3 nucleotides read TGTGCCTGGAGTAGACAGTCCAATCAGCCCCAGCATTTT. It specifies CAWSRQSNQPQHF.

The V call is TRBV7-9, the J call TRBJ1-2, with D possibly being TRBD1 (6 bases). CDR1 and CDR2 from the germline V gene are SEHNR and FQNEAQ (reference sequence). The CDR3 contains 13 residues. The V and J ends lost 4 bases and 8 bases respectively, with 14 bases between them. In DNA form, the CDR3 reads TGTGCCAGCAGCTCAACACAGGGAGTCGGCTACACCTTC. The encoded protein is CASSSTQGVGYTF.

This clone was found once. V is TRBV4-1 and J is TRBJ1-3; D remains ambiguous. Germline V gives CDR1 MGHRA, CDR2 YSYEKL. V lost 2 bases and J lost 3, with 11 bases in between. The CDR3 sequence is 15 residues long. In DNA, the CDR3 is TGCGCCAGCAGCCAAACTGCCGCAGGTGGAAACACCATATATTTT. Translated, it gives CASSQTAAGGNTIYF.

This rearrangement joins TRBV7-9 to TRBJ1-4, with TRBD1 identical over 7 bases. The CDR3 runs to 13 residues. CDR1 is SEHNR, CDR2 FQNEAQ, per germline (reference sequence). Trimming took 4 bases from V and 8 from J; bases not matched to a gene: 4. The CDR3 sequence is CASSYRDREKLFF. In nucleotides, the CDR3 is TGTGCCAGCAGCTACCGGGACAGAGAAAAACTGTTTTTT. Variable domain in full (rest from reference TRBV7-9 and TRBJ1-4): DTGVSQNPRHKITKRGQNVTFRCDPISEHNRLYWYRQTLGQGPEFLTYFQNEAQLEKSRLLSDRFSAERPKGSFSTLEIQRTEQGDSAMYLCASSYRDREKLFFGSGTQLSVL.

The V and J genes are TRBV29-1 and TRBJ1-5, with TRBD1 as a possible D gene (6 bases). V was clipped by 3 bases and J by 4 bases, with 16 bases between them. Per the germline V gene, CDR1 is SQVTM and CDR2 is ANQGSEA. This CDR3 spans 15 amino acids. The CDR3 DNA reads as TGCAGCGTTGAGCCCCCAACAGGGCTAAATCAGCCCCAGCATTTT. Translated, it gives CSVEPPTGLNQPQHF.

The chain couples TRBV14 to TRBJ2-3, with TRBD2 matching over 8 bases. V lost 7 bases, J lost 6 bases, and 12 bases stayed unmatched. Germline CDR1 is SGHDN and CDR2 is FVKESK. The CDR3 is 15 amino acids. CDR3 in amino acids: CASTRTSGSFDTQYF. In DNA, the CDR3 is TGTGCCAGCACCCGCACAAGCGGGAGCTTCGATACGCAGTATTTT.